This passage covers 16 T cell receptor beta chains from one sample sequenced in a study of radiotherapy plus CTLA-4 blockade in lung cancer. The table came from immunoSEQ multiplex PCR; TCRdb's copy has only in-frame clones and leaves some out. The sample lists some 120,000 clones; approximately 80% were seen once. The sequenced sample was peripheral blood, obtained from a patient treated with radiotherapy plus ipilimumab. These receptors were collected from a human donor with non-small cell lung cancer that progressed on radiotherapy plus ipilimumab. Some clones in this sample may be carry-over from other donors' samples.

The chain employs TRBV7-3 and TRBJ2-2, with 11 bases identical to TRBD2. This CDR3 has 18 amino acids. The ends lost 1 base at V and 0 bases at J; junction bases unmatched: 4. CDR1 and CDR2 from the germline V gene are SGHTA and FQGTGA. CDR3 coding DNA: TGTGCCAGCAGCTTAATGCTAGCGGGGGGTACGAACACCGGGGAGCTGTTTTTT. Residues: CASSLMLAGGTNTGELFF.

The chain carries TRBV19 and TRBJ2-3; D may be TRBD1 (6 bases). The CDR3 runs to 14 residues. Germline CDR1 reads LNHDA; CDR2 reads SQIVND (reference sequence). Trimming took off 3 bases at V and 1 base at J, with 8 bases between the two ends. The CDR3 region has the DNA TGTGCCAGTAGTATGAACAGGGGCACAGATACGCAGTATTTT. Protein: CASSMNRGTDTQYF.

The V gene is TRBV18, the J gene TRBJ1-1; possible D gene TRBD1, 6 bases. The ends were cut back, 3 bases at V and 6 bases at J, with 14 bases in the middle. This CDR3 contains 14 residues. In germline, CDR1 is KGHSH, CDR2 LQKENI. CDR3 loop: CASSPSGGSAEAFF. CDR3 DNA: TGTGCCAGCTCACCGTCCGGGGGCTCCGCTGAAGCTTTCTTT.

The chain combines TRBV5-5 with TRBJ1-5; TRBD1 aligns across 10 bases. This CDR3 contains 18 residues. V dropped 4 bases and J dropped 4; count of bases not matched to a gene: 14. Germline V gives CDR1 SGHKS, CDR2 YYEKEE (reference sequence). The CDR3, as DNA: TGTGCCAGCAGCAGGCGGACAGGGGGAATACAGCAAAATCAGCCCCAGCATTTT. As protein: CASSRRTGGIQQNQPQHF.

The chain couples TRBV4-3 to TRBJ1-4; D gene uncertain. The V gene's germline CDR1 is LGHNA and CDR2 YSLEER. The CDR3 has 16 amino acids. The ends were cut back, 2 bases at V and 0 bases at J, with 10 bases in the middle. The CDR3 bases are TGCGCCAGCAGCCAATCCAGTTACGCAACTAATGAAAAACTGTTTTTT. It yields the protein CASSQSSYATNEKLFF.

The V and J genes are TRBV11-2 and TRBJ2-1; D may be TRBD1 (6 bases). Germline V gives CDR1 SGHAT, CDR2 FQNNGV. The CDR3 covers 11 residues. The ends were cut back, 3 bases at V and 15 bases at J, with 12 bases in the middle. In DNA, the CDR3 is TGTGCCAGCAGCTTTGGGGGCCTCATGTTCTTC. This translates into CASSFGGLMFF.

This sequence joins TRBV23-1 and TRBJ1-2; tentatively, D is TRBD1 (6 bases). TRBV23-1 is annotated as an ORF whose role is uncertain. V lost 6 bases and J 6 bases, leaving 14 bases between the germline ends. This CDR3 spans 13 amino acids. The CDR3 DNA reads as TGCGCCAGCAGCCGCAGGGGAAGCGATGGCTACACCTTC. As protein: CASSRRGSDGYTF.

CDR3 bases: TGTGCCAGCAGCCCCACAGTGAACACTGAAGCTTTCTTT. This sequence encodes CASSPTVNTEAFF. V usage is TRBV14 and J usage is TRBJ1-1; unclear D gene. The CDR3 spans 13 residues. Germline V gene lookup returns CDR1 SGHDN and CDR2 FVKESK. Trimming took off 4 bases at V and 0 bases at J, with 6 bases between the two ends. Looking up the rest from reference TRBV14 and TRBJ1-1 gives the full variable domain: EAGVTQFPSHSVIEKGQTVTLRCDPISGHDNLYWYRRVMGKEIKFLLHFVKESKQDESGMPNNRFLAERTGGTYSTLKVQPAELEDSGVYFCASSPTVNTEAFFGQGTRLTVV.

This clone has a handful of counts. This sequence joins TRBV5-4 and TRBJ1-2; no firm D call. The CDR3 runs to 13 residues. The V gene's germline CDR1 is SGHNT and CDR2 YYREEE (reference sequence). V lost 4 bases, J lost 0 bases, and 7 bases lay in between. The CDR3 nucleotides are TGTGCCAGCAGCATGGACCCTAACTATGGCTACACCTTC. This codes for CASSMDPNYGYTF.

The sample holds one count of this clone. The chain carries TRBV5-1 and TRBJ1-1; D is undetermined. The CDR3 sequence is 15 residues long. V gave up 0 bases and J gave up 3 bases, with 12 bases separating them. Germline assignment: CDR1 SGHRS and CDR2 YFSETQ. Here the CDR3 DNA reads TGCGCCAGCAGCTTGGTGGGCACCCGCGACACTGAAGCTTTCTTT. Protein: CASSLVGTRDTEAFF. The whole variable domain, filled in from reference TRBV5-1 and TRBJ1-1, reads KAGVTQTPRYLIKTRGQQVTLSCSPISGHRSVSWYQQTPGQGLQFLFEYFSETQRNKGNFPGRFSGRQFSNSRSEMNVSTLELGDSALYLCASSLVGTRDTEAFFGQGTRLTVV.

The chain is built from TRBV7-9 and TRBJ2-7; 7 nucleotides match TRBD1. With V trimmed by 3 bases and J by 3 bases, 11 bases remained unmatched. Germline assignment: CDR1 SEHNR and CDR2 FQNEAQ (reference sequence). The CDR3 is 16 residues long. Here the CDR3 reads CASSFPGTDDYYEQYF. As DNA, the CDR3 is TGTGCCAGCAGCTTCCCTGGGACAGATGATTACTACGAGCAGTACTTC.

The chain employs TRBV28 and TRBJ1-1, with 8 bases lining up with TRBD1. The ends lost 5 bases at V and 4 bases at J; junction bases unmatched: 6. The CDR3 spans 14 residues. Germline CDR1 and CDR2: MDHEN and SYDVKM. The DNA for the CDR3 is TGTGCCAGCAGTCTTCAGGGGGCGGTCACTGAAGCTTTCTTT. Its translation is CASSLQGAVTEAFF. Together with reference TRBV28 and TRBJ1-1, the CDR3 gives the full variable domain: DVKVTQSSRYLVKRTGEKVFLECVQDMDHENMFWYRQDPGLGLRLIYFSYDVKMKEKGDIPEGYSVSREKKERFSLILESASTNQTSMYLCASSLQGAVTEAFFGQGTRLTVV.

The J gene is TRBJ2-5, the V gene TRBV18, with D perhaps matching TRBD1 (7 bases). TRBJ2-7 explains the end of the DNA better; the J call may be wrong. CDR3 length equals 14 residues. CDR1 is KGHSH and CDR2 is LQKENI in the germline V gene. CDR3 protein: CASSPTRDSYEQYF. DNA for the CDR3: TGTGCCAGCTCACCAACGCGGGACAGTTACGAGCAGTACTTC.

The chain carries TRBV2 and TRBJ2-3; D call uncertain. Germline V lookup: CDR1 SNHLY, CDR2 FYNNEI. The CDR3 is 15 residues long. Trimming took 6 bases from V and 4 from J, leaving 17 bases between them. The CDR3 sequence: CASRRRVVLSDTQYF. For the CDR3, the DNA is TGTGCCAGCAGACGTAGGGTGGTTCTCTCAGATACGCAGTATTTT.

The chain joins TRBV7-3 to TRBJ1-3; the D is unclear. Germline CDR1 is SGHTA and CDR2 is FQGTGA. V was clipped by 5 bases and J by 8 bases, with 13 bases between them. The CDR3 contains 13 residues. The CDR3 spells CASSPGVGYTIYF. CDR3 DNA sequence: TGTGCCAGCAGCCCCGGAGTGGGATACACCATATATTTT.

The chain carries TRBV6-1 and TRBJ2-1; D remains ambiguous. Trimming took off 2 bases at V and 4 bases at J, with 15 bases between the two ends. In germline, CDR1 is MNHNS, CDR2 SASEGT. The CDR3 is 16 amino acids. The CDR3 DNA reads as TGTGCCAGCAGTGAAAACCCGGTGCAGCTTTACAATGAGCAGTTCTTC. Its translation is CASSENPVQLYNEQFF.